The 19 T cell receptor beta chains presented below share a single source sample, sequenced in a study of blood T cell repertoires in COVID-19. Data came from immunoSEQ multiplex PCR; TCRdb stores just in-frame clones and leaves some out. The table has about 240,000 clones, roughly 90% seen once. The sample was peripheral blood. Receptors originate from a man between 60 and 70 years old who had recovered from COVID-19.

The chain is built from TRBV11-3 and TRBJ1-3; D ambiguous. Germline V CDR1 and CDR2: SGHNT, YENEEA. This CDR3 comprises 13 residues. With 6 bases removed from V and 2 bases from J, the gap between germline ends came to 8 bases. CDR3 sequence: CASSRSPGNTIYF. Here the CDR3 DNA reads TGTGCCAGCAGTAGATCTCCTGGAAACACCATATATTTT.

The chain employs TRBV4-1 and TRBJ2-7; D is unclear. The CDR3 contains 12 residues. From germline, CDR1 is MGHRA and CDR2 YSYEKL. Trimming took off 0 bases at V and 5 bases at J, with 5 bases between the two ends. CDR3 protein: CASSQEGNEQYF. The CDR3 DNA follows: TGCGCCAGCAGCCAAGAGGGCAACGAGCAGTACTTC.

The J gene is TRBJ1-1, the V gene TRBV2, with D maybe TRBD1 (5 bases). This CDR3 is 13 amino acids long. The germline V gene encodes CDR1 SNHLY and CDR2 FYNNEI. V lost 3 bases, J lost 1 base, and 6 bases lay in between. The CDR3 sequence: CASSDQGNTEAFF. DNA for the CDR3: TGTGCCAGCAGTGATCAGGGGAACACTGAAGCTTTCTTT.

This CDR3 reads CASGLVRSLAYNEQFF. DNA of the CDR3: TGTGCTAGTGGTTTGGTACGGTCCCTTGCTTACAATGAGCAGTTCTTC. J is TRBJ2-1 and V is TRBV12-5; D is ambiguous. With 0 bases removed from V and 4 bases from J, the gap between germline ends came to 13 bases. Germline CDR1 reads LGHNT; CDR2 reads FRNRAP. CDR3 length: 16 residues.

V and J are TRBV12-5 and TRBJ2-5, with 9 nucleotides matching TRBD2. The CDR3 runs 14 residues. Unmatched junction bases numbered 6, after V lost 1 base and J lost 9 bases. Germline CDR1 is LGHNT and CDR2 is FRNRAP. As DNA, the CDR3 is TGTGCTAGTGGTTTGGATAGCGGGGGCACAGCCCAGTACTTC. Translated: CASGLDSGGTAQYF.

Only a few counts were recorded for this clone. CDR3 in amino acids: CATSRGVGYNEQFF. CDR3 coding DNA: TGTGCCACCAGCAGAGGGGTCGGGTACAATGAGCAGTTCTTC. The J gene is TRBJ2-1, the V gene TRBV15; D not certain. The germline V gene encodes CDR1 LNHNV and CDR2 YYDKDF (reference sequence). This CDR3 contains 14 residues. The V and J ends lost 1 base and 4 bases respectively, with 8 bases between them.

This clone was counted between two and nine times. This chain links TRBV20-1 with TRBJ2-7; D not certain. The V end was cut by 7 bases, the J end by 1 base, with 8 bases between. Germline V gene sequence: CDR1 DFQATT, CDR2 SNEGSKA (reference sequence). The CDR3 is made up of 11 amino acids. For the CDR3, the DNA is TGCAGTGTAAAGAGATCCTACGAGCAGTACTTC. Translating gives CSVKRSYEQYF.

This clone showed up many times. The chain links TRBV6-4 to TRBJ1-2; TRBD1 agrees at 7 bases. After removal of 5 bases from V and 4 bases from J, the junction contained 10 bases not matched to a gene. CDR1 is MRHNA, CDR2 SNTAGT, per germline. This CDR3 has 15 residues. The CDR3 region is CASSPQITGAYGYTF. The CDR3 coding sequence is TGTGCCAGCAGTCCCCAGATCACAGGGGCCTATGGCTACACCTTC.

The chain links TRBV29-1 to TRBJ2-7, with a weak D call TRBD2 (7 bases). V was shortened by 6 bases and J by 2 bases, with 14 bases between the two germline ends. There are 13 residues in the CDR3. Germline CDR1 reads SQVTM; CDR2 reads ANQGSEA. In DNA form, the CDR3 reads TGCAGCGTGGCACAGGGAGGGCCCTACGAGCAGTACTTC. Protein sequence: CSVAQGGPYEQYF.

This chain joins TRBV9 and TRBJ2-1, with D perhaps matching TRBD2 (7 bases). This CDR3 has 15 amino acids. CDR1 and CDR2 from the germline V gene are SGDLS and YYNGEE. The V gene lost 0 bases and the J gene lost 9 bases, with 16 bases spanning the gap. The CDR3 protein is CASSVGRGAQGEQFF. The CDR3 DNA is TGTGCCAGCAGCGTAGGACGGGGGGCGCAGGGTGAGCAGTTCTTC.

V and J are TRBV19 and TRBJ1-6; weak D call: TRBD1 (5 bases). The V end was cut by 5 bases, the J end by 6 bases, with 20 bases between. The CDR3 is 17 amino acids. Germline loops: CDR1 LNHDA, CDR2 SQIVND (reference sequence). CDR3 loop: CASSLSGPGRVNSPLHF. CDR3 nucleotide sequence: TGTGCCAGTAGTTTGTCAGGCCCGGGCAGGGTTAATTCACCCCTCCACTTT. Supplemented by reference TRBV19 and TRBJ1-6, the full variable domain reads DGGITQSPKYLFRKEGQNVTLSCEQNLNHDAMYWYRQDPGQGLRLIYYSQIVNDFQKGDIAEGYSVSREKKESFPLTVTSAQKNPTAFYLCASSLSGPGRVNSPLHFGNGTRLTVT.

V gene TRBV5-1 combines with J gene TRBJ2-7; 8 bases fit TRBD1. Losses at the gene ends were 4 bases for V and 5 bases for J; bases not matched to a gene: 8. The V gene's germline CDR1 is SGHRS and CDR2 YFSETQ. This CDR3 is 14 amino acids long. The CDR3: CASSVRDRYHEQYF. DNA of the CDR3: TGCGCCAGCAGCGTCCGGGACAGGTACCACGAGCAGTACTTC.

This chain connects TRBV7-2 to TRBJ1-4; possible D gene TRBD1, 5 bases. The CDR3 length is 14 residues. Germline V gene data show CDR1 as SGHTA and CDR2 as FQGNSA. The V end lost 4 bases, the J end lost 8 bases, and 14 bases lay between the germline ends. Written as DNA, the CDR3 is TGTGCCAGCAGCTCCCCTTGGGGGGGGGAAAAACTGTTTTTT. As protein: CASSSPWGGEKLFF. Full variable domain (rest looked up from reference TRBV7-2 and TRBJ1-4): GAGVSQSPSNKVTEKGKDVELRCDPISGHTALYWYRQSLGQGLEFLIYFQGNSAPDKSGLPSDRFSAERTGGSVSTLTIQRTQQEDSAVYLCASSSPWGGEKLFFGSGTQLSVL.

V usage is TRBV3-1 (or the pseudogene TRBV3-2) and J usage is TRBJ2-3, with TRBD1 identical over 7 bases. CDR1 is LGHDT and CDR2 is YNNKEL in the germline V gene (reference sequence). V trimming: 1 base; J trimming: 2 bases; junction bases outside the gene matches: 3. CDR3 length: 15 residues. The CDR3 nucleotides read TGTGCCAGCAGCCAAGGGACAGGATACACAGATACGCAGTATTTT. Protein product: CASSQGTGYTDTQYF.

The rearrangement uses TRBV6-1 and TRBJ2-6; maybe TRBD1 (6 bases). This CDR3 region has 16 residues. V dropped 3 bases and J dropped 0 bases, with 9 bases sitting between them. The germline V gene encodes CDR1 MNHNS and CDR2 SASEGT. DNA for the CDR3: TGTGCCAGCAGTGAGAACAGGGCCTCTGGGGCCAACGTCCTGACTTTC. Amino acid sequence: CASSENRASGANVLTF.

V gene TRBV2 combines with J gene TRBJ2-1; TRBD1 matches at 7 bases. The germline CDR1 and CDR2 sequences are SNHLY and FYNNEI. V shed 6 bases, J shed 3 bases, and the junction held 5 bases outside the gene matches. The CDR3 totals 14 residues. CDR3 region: CASSRRDSYNEQFF. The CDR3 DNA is TGTGCCAGCAGCCGCCGGGACAGCTACAATGAGCAGTTCTTC.

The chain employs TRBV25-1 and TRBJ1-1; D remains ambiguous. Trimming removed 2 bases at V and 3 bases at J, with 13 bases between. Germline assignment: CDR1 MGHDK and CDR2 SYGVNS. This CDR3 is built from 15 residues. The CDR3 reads CASSEGMEGYTEAFF. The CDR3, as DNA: TGTGCCAGCAGTGAAGGTATGGAGGGATACACTGAAGCTTTCTTT.

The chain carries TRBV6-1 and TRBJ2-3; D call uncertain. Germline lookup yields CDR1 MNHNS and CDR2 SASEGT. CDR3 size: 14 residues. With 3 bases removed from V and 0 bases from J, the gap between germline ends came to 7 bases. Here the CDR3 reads CASSERYSTDTQYF. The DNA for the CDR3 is TGTGCCAGCAGTGAGCGTTATAGCACAGATACGCAGTATTTT.

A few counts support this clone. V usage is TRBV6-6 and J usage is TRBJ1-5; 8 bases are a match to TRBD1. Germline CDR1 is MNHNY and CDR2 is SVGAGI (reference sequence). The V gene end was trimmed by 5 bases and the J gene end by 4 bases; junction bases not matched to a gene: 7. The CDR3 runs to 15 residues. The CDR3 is CASSLGTGFNQPQHF. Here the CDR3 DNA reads TGTGCCAGCAGTCTCGGGACAGGCTTTAATCAGCCCCAGCATTTT.